This T cell receptor (beta chain) was profiled in a study of T-cell memory formation after mild COVID-19. Study summary: Most TCR clusters belonged to a single donor. General study points: Later expanders leaned CD4+, whereas day 15 to 85 contracting clones were balanced CD4/CD8. CD4+ contracting clones lay mainly in CM and EM, CD8+ ones in EMRA.

This clonotype was observed a handful of times. Its antigen is not identified. With 4 bases clipped from V and 7 bases from J, the junction kept 8 bases outside the gene matches. The CDR3 loop spans 16 amino acids. The germline V gene encodes CDR1 MNHEY and CDR2 SVGEGT. TCRdb re-called the 5' RACE reads through MiXCR, storing one row per CDR3 protein. The data show 350,000 to 500,000 distinct CDR3 sequences, over 15% seen once. Sequenced input: PBMCs or a T cell subset sorted from them (not recorded which). The J gene is TRBJ1-6, the V gene TRBV6-2 or TRBV6-3; 9 bases are shared with TRBD1. This TCR was sampled from a man aged 18 to 30 who had mild COVID-19 (a few samples of this study predate the infection). Cell type and time point are not known. Here the CDR3 DNA reads TGTGCCAGCAGTTCAAGGTCCGGGACAGGGAATTCACCCCTCCACTTT. It encodes CASSSRSGTGNSPLHF.